This T cell receptor (beta chain) was retrieved from a study of Ad26.COV2.S vaccination and SARS-CoV-2 variants. Treatment noted: some 20 received Ad26.COV2.S at low or high dose, single or two shots; 5 received placebo; per-sample allocation not given. Day 63 after the first vaccine or placebo injection was the time point for sampling. CDR3 length: 15 amino acids. Germline CDR1 MRHNA, CDR2 SNTAGT. J was trimmed by 3 bases and V by 4 bases; bases with no gene match: 5. Findings and caveats of the study: Analyses of TCR breadth and depth may have underestimated total T cell responses.

About this clone: What it binds is unknown.

Sequencing was performed with immunoSEQ multiplex PCR; in TCRdb, only in-frame clones are kept and a portion is missing. The repertoire consists of roughly 300,000 clones, with around 90% occurring once and the leading ten covering 6.4%. Source: peripheral blood, taken in a trial of Ad26.COV2.S vaccine versus placebo. The origin of this receptor is a person aged 18-65 years who received the Ad26.COV2.S COVID-19 vaccine or a placebo. The chain combines TRBV6-4 with TRBJ2-3; 9 bases agree with TRBD2. The CDR3 DNA follows: TGTGCCAGCAGTGGCGATAGCGGGAGTACAGATACGCAGTATTTT. Amino acid sequence: CASSGDSGSTDTQYF.